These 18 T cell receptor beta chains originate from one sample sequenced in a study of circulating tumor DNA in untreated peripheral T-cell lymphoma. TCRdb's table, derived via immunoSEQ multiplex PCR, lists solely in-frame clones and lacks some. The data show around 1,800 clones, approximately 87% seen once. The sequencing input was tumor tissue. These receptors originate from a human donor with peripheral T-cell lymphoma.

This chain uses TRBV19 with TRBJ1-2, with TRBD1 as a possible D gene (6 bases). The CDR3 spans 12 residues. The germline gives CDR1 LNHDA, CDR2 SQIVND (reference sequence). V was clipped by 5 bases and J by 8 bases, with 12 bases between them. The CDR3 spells CASSSQGIGYTF. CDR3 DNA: TGTGCCAGTAGTTCGCAGGGGATCGGCTACACCTTC.

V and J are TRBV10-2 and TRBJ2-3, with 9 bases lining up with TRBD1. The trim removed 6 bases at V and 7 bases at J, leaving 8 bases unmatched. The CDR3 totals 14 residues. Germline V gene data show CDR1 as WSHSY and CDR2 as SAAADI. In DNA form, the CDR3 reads TGCGCCAGCAGGCCGGGACAGGGAACGAATACGCAGTATTTT. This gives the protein CASRPGQGTNTQYF.

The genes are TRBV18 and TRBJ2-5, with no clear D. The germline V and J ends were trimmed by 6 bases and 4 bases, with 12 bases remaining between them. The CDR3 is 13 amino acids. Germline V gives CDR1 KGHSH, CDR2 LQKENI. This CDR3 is CASSPADLETQYF. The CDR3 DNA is TGTGCCAGCTCCCCCGCGGATTTAGAGACCCAGTACTTC.

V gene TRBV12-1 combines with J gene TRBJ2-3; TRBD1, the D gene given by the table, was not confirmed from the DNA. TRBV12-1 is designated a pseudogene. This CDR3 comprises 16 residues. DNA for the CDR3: TGTGCCAGCAGCTTCCCAGACAGGGGGAAAGCAGATACGCAGTATTTT. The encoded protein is CASSFPDRGKADTQYF.

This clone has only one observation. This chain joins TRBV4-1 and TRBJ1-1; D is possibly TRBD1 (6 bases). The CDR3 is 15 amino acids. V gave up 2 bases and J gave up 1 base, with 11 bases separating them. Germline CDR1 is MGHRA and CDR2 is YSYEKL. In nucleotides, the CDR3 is TGCGCCAGCAGCCAACTCAGGGGCGGGAACACTGAAGCTTTCTTT. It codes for CASSQLRGGNTEAFF.

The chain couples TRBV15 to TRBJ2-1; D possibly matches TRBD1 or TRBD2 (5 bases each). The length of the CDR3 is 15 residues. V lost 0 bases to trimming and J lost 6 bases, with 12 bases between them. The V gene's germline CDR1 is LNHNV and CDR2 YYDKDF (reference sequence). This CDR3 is CATSRDLGELNEQFF. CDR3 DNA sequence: TGTGCCACCAGCAGAGATCTGGGGGAACTCAATGAGCAGTTCTTC.

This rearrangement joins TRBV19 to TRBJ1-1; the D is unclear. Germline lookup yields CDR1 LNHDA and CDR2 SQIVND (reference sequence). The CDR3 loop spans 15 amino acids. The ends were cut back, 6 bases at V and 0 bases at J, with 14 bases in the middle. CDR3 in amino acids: CASRTTWTMNTEAFF. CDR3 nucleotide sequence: TGTGCCAGTAGGACAACATGGACCATGAACACTGAAGCTTTCTTT.

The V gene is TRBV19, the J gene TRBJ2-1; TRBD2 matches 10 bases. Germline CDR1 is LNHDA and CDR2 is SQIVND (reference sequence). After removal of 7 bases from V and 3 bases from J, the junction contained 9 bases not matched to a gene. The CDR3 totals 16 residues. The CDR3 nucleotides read TGTGCCAGTATGGCCAGCGGGGGGGCCCTCTACAATGAGCAGTTCTTC. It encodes CASMASGGALYNEQFF.

The CDR3 DNA follows: TGTGCCAGCAGTTATCGGGGCGGCACAGATACGCAGTATTTT. This encodes CASSYRGGTDTQYF. The chain carries TRBV6-8 and TRBJ2-3; either TRBD1 or TRBD2 may supply D (5 bases each). V was pared by 3 bases and J by 1 base, with 8 bases between. The CDR3 covers 14 residues. Looked up from germline, CDR1 is MNHGY and CDR2 is SAAAGT.

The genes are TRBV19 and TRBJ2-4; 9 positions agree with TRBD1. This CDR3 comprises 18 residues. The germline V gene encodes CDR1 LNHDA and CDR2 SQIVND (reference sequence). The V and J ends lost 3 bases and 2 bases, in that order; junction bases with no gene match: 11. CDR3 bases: TGTGCCAGTAGTATTAGGACAGGGGTGACGGGAACCAAAAACATTCAGTACTTC. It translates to CASSIRTGVTGTKNIQYF.

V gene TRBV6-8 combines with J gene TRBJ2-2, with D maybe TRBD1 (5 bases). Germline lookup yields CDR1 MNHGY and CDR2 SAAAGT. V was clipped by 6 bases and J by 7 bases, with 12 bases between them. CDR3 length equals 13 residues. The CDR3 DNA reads TGTGCCAGCAGGACGCCAGGGATCGGGGAGCTGTTTTTT. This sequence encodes CASRTPGIGELFF.

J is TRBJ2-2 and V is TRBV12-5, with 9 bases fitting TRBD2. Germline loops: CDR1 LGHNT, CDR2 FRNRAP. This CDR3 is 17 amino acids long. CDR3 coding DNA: TGTGCCAGCACCCCCGGGATAGGCGGGGGGGGAGCCGGGGAGCTGTTTTTT. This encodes CASTPGIGGGGAGELFF. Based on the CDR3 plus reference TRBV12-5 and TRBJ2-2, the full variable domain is DARVTQTPRHKVTEMGQEVTMRCQPILGHNTVFWYRQTMMQGLELLAYFRNRAPLDDSGMPKDRFSAEMPDATLATLKIQPSEPRDSAVYFCASTPGIGGGGAGELFFGEGSRLTVL.

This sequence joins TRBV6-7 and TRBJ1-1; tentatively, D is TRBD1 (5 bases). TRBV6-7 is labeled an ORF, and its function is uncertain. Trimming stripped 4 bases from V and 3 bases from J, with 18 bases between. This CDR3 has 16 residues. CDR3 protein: CASSSYRGVRDTEAFF. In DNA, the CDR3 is TGTGCCAGCAGTTCTTACCGAGGGGTAAGGGACACTGAAGCTTTCTTT.

The CDR3 sequence: CASSTVLAGGPGDTQYF. DNA for the CDR3: TGTGCCAGCAGCACCGTGCTAGCGGGGGGGCCAGGAGATACGCAGTATTTT. The chain is built from TRBV11-3 and TRBJ2-3, with TRBD2 matching over 12 bases. This CDR3 region has 17 residues. Germline lookup yields CDR1 SGHNT and CDR2 YENEEA. V gave up 5 bases and J gave up 5 bases; unmatched junction bases: 11.

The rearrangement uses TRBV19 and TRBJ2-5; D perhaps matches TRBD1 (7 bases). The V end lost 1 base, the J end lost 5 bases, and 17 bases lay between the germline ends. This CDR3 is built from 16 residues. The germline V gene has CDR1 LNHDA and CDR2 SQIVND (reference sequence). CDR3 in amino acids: CASSIAGGDSWETQYF. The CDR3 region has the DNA TGTGCCAGTAGTATAGCGGGCGGGGACAGCTGGGAGACCCAGTACTTC.

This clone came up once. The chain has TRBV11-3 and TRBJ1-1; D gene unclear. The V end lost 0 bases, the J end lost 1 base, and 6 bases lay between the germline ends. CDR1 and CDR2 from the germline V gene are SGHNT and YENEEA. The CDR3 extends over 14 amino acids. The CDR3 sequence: CASSLDRTNTEAFF. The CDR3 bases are TGTGCCAGCAGCTTAGATCGAACGAACACTGAAGCTTTCTTT.

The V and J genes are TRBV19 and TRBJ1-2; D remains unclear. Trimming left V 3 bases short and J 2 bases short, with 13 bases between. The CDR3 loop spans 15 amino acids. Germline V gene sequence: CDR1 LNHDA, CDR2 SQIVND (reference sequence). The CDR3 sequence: CASSIEGTENYGYTF. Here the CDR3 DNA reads TGTGCCAGTAGTATTGAAGGAACGGAGAACTATGGCTACACCTTC.

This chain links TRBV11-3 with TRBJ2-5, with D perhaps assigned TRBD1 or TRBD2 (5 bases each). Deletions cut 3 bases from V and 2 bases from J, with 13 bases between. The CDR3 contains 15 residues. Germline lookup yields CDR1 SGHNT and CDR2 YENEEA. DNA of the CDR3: TGTGCCAGCAGCTTCTCGGGGCCGGGGCAAGAGACCCAGTACTTC. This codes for CASSFSGPGQETQYF.